The 13 T cell receptor beta chains below all came from one sample that was sequenced in a study of cytomegalovirus exposure and HLA in healthy donors. Primers included in the PCR were 60 Vbeta and 13 Jbeta primers. TCRdb's copy holds only in-frame clones and misses some; the assay was immunoSEQ multiplex PCR. The data contain 100,000 to 150,000 clones, 80% of them singletons. The sample comprised PBMCs. The receptors stem from a male donor in good health and CMV-seronegative.

This chain uses TRBV19 with TRBJ2-7, with a possible D match to TRBD2 (6 bases). V lost 1 base and J lost 2, with 18 bases in between. Germline CDR1 and CDR2: LNHDA and SQIVND (reference sequence). The CDR3 is 17 amino acids. The CDR3 loop reads CASSIAPLAGIAYEQYF. The CDR3 nucleotides read TGTGCCAGTAGTATAGCCCCCCTGGCGGGAATCGCCTACGAGCAGTACTTC.

This clone was seen a handful of times. The chain joins TRBV25-1 to TRBJ2-7, with 9 bases aligning to TRBD1. V was pared by 6 bases and J by 3 bases, with 6 bases of the junction left unmatched. Germline V gene data show CDR1 as MGHDK and CDR2 as SYGVNS. CDR3 length equals 14 residues. The CDR3 DNA reads as TGTGCCAGCAGCCGGGTGGGACAGGGCTACGAGCAGTACTTC. It translates to CASSRVGQGYEQYF.

The chain is built from TRBV10-2 and TRBJ1-5, with TRBD1 as a possible D gene (5 bases). Germline V gene data show CDR1 as WSHSY and CDR2 as SAAADI. The V and J ends lost 2 bases and 3 bases respectively, with 8 bases between them. This CDR3 has 14 residues. The CDR3 reads CASSESRANQPQHF. CDR3 DNA: TGCGCCAGCAGTGAGAGCAGGGCCAATCAGCCCCAGCATTTT.

Concerning this clone itself: The sample carries other DNA sequences with the same CDR3. This rearrangement joins TRBV6-6 to TRBJ1-1; TRBD1 matches 7 bases. CDR3 length: 14 amino acids. CDR1 MNHNY and CDR2 SVGAGI come from the germline V gene (reference sequence). With 2 bases clipped from V and 1 base from J, the junction kept 1 base outside the gene matches. The CDR3 bases are TGTGCCAGCAGTTACCGACAGGGGAACACTGAAGCTTTCTTT. Translated: CASSYRQGNTEAFF.

The chain has TRBV7-3 and TRBJ2-7; TRBD1 matches 11 bases. This CDR3 region has 15 residues. Germline V CDR1 and CDR2: SGHTA, FQGTGA. The V and J ends lost 2 bases and 2 bases, in that order; junction bases with no gene match: 2. The CDR3 DNA follows: TGTGCCAGCAGCTTAGGGACAGGGGGGACCTACGAGCAGTACTTC. The encoded protein is CASSLGTGGTYEQYF.

The chain links TRBV11-1 to TRBJ2-7; 7 nucleotides line up with TRBD2. The CDR3 length is 15 residues. The germline V gene has CDR1 SGHAT and CDR2 FQDESV (reference sequence). Germline trimming cut 3 bases from V and 0 bases from J; bases unmatched to any gene: 5. The CDR3 loop reads CASSFGGGSSYEQYF. The CDR3 nucleotides read TGTGCCAGCAGCTTCGGCGGGGGTAGCTCCTACGAGCAGTACTTC.

This chain joins TRBV27 and TRBJ2-7; 7 nucleotides align to TRBD2. Trimming removed 0 bases from V and 2 bases from J; junction bases left unmatched: 1. The CDR3 has 14 amino acids. Germline-derived CDR1 and CDR2 are MNHEY and SMNVEV (reference sequence). The CDR3 sequence is CASSLSGLPYEQYF. The CDR3 DNA sequence: TGTGCCAGCAGTTTATCGGGACTACCCTACGAGCAGTACTTC.

The genes are TRBV7-2 and TRBJ1-2; D is perhaps TRBD1 (6 bases). Germline lookup yields CDR1 SGHTA and CDR2 FQGNSA. The CDR3 sequence is 15 residues long. V was clipped by 5 bases and J by 3 bases, with 16 bases between them. CDR3 coding DNA: TGTGCCAGCAGCACCACAGGGAGAAAAGACTATGGCTACACCTTC. Protein sequence: CASSTTGRKDYGYTF.

V is TRBV30 and J is TRBJ2-5; 10 bases map to TRBD2. CDR3 size: 14 residues. Germline loops: CDR1 GTSNPN, CDR2 SVGIG (reference sequence). V shed 0 bases and J 11 bases; nucleotides not matched to a gene: 9. The DNA of the CDR3 is TGTGCCTGGAGTGTAGGGAGCGGGGGGGCGGCTCAGTACTTC. It codes for CAWSVGSGGAAQYF.

Comment on this clone: The same CDR3 also results from other DNA sequences found in this sample. This rearrangement joins TRBV18 to TRBJ1-1; the D is unclear. The CDR3 covers 13 residues. Germline V gene lookup returns CDR1 KGHSH and CDR2 LQKENI. Trimming cost V 3 bases and J 5 bases, with 10 bases left between them. CDR3 nucleotides: TGTGCCAGCTCACCGAGGGAGGGAACTGAAGCTTTCTTT. This translates into CASSPREGTEAFF.

The rearrangement joins TRBV5-6 to TRBJ1-3; D is unclear. Germline-derived CDR1 and CDR2 are SGHDT and YYEEEE. V was clipped by 4 bases and J by 0 bases, with 8 bases between them. This CDR3 has 14 residues. CDR3: CASSDFSSGNTIYF. The CDR3 DNA reads TGTGCCAGCAGCGACTTCTCCTCTGGAAACACCATATATTTT.

The V gene is TRBV2, the J gene TRBJ2-2, with D possibly matching TRBD1 (6 bases). Looked up from germline, CDR1 is SNHLY and CDR2 is FYNNEI. The CDR3 is 13 amino acids. V lost 7 bases and J lost 6, with 12 bases in between. The CDR3 is CASNEQGPGELFF. Here the CDR3 DNA reads TGTGCCAGCAACGAACAGGGTCCCGGGGAGCTGTTTTTT.

This clone has just a few counts. The chain carries TRBV27 and TRBJ2-2, with 7 nucleotides matching TRBD2. Germline V gene sequence: CDR1 MNHEY, CDR2 SMNVEV (reference sequence). The CDR3 extends over 15 amino acids. V shed 5 bases and J 7 bases; nucleotides not matched to a gene: 10. This CDR3 reads CASSLVAGANGELFF. CDR3 bases: TGTGCCAGCAGTCTAGTGGCGGGAGCGAACGGGGAGCTGTTTTTT.